This T cell receptor beta chain was observed in a study of Graves' ophthalmopathy and Graves' hyperthyroidism. The study, taken as a whole, reports: Progression of ophthalmopathy was predicted by the model with roughly 71% sensitivity and less than 85% specificity. Among thyroid clonotypes expanded above 0.001 frequency, most also appeared in blood.

Other autoimmune diseases, uncontrolled infections, pregnancy or lactation ruled patients out of participation. Researchers took RNA transcripts and amplified TCR beta CDR3 regions from them. First-round RT-PCR used HTBI primers; second-round multiplex PCR followed. One entry per CDR3 protein, called by TCRdb with MiXCR from the multiplex PCR reads. The data hold about 1.1 million distinct CDR3 sequences, with about two fifths observed a single time. This CDR3 is built from 13 residues. V shed 1 base and J shed 10 bases, with 16 bases lying between them. Germline-derived CDR1 and CDR2 are SQVTM and ANQGSEA. On this clonotype: As yet, its antigen is unknown.

The source material was peripheral blood or thyroid tissue (not recorded which). The TCR sequence derives from an adult man with Graves' hyperthyroidism. This sequence joins TRBV29-1 and TRBJ1-1; tentative D call: TRBD1 (5 bases). Here the CDR3 DNA reads TGCAGCGTTGAAGCATCGACAGCCTTGGGAGCTTTCTTT. Encoded protein: CSVEASTALGAFF.